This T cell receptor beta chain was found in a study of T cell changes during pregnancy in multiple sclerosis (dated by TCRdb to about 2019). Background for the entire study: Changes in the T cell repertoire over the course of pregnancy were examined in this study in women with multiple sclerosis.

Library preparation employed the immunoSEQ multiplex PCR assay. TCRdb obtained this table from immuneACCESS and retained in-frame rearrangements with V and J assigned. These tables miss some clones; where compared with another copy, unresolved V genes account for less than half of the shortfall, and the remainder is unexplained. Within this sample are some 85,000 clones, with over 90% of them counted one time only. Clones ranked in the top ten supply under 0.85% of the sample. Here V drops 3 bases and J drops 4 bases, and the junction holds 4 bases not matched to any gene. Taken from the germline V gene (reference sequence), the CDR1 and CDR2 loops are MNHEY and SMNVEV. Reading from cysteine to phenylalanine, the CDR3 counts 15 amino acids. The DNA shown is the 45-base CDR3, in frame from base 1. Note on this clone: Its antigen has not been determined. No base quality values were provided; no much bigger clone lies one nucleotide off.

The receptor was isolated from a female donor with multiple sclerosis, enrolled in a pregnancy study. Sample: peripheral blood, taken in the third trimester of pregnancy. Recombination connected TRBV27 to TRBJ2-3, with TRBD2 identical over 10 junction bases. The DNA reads TGTGCCAGCAGTTTGCTAGCGGGAGCGGCAGATACGCAGTATTTT. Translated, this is CASSLLAGAADTQYF.